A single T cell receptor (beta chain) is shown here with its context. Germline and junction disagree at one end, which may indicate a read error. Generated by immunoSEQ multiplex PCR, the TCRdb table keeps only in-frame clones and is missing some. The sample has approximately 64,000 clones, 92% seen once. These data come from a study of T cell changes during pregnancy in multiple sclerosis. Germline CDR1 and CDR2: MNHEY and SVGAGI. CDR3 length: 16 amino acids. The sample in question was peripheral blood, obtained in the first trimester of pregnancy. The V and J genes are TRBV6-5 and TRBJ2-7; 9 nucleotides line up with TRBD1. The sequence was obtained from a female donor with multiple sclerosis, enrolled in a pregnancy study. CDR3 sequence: CASSYSRLTGGYVQYF. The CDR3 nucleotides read TGTGCCAGCAGTTACTCGAGGCTGACAGGGGGGTACGTGCAGTACTTC.